This is a list of T cell receptor beta chains from one sample in a study of control samples from healthy donors and cancer patients. TCRdb's copy holds only in-frame clones and misses some; the assay was immunoSEQ multiplex PCR. The sample consists of fewer than 50,000 clones, approximately 92% of them appearing once. The sequenced material came from PBMCs. These TCRs come from a man aged 25-45 years with colorectal cancer. Each CDR3 is given with its conserved first and last residue. The order of the fields is D gene, V gene, J gene, clone size, CDR3 DNA, CDR3 protein. The D gene is left open where the match is weak. The size of a clone is reported for some rows only, either as once, few or many, or as a class for expanded clones.

>.|TRBV5-8|TRBJ1-1|once
TGTGCCAGCAGCTTGAGCCCGAACACTGAAGCTTTCTTT
CASSLSPNTEAFF
>.|TRBV7-9|TRBJ1-2|.
TGTGCCAGCAGCTTATTAGACGCCAGAAACTATGGCTACACCTTC
CASSLLDARNYGYTF
>TRBD1|TRBV6-1|TRBJ1-5|.
TGTGCCAGCAGTGATAGACAGGGAGTGAGCAATCAGCCCCAGCATTTT
CASSDRQGVSNQPQHF
>.|TRBV6-5|TRBJ2-2|.
TGTGCGTGTAGTGACACCGGGGAGCTGTTTTTT
CACSDTGELFF
>.|TRBV18|TRBJ2-2|.
TGTGCCAGCTCACCTAGGAGTGGAACCGGGGAGCTGTTTTTT
CASSPRSGTGELFF
>.|TRBV3-1/TRBV3-2|TRBJ1-2|.
TGTGCCAGCAGCCAAGACAGCCTTATCAGCTATGGCTACACCTTC
CASSQDSLISYGYTF
>TRBD1|TRBV10-3|TRBJ2-2|.
TGTGCCATCAGTGAGCTCGGGACAGGGGCCACCGGGGAGCTGTTTTTT
CAISELGTGATGELFF
>.|TRBV30|TRBJ2-2|few
TGTGCCTGGAGTTCTATTAGCGTGGCTAGCGATACCGGGGAGCTGTTTTTT
CAWSSISVASDTGELFF
>.|TRBV6-5|TRBJ1-1|.
TGTGCCAGCAGACCCGACAGAGGGGGTGAAGCTTTCTTT
CASRPDRGGEAFF
>.|TRBV19|TRBJ1-5|.
TGTGCCAGTAGTAGAGAGGCGGGTCGGCGCAATCAGCCCCAGCATTTT
CASSREAGRRNQPQHF
>.|TRBV7-9|TRBJ2-5|.
TGTGCCAGCAGCTTAAGGGGAGAGACCCAGTACTTC
CASSLRGETQYF
>.|TRBV11-2|TRBJ1-1|.
TGTGCCAGCAGCCCCGGGGCGAACACTGAAGCTTTCTTT
CASSPGANTEAFF
>TRBD2|TRBV14|TRBJ2-1|.
TGTGCCAGCAGCCCGGGACTAGCGGGGGGCTCAAGCTCCTACAATGAGCAGTTCTTC
CASSPGLAGGSSSYNEQFF
>.|TRBV6-6|TRBJ1-1|.
TGTGCCAGCAGCCGCCCGAGACAGGCGAACACTGAAGCTTTCTTT
CASSRPRQANTEAFF
>TRBD1|TRBV4-3|TRBJ2-7|.
TGCGCCAGCAGCCAAGTTTACAGGGGGCCCGAGCAGTACTTC
CASSQVYRGPEQYF
>.|TRBV5-1|TRBJ1-6|.
TGCGCCAGCAGCGACGGACAGCTCGTTAATTCACCCCTCCACTTT
CASSDGQLVNSPLHF
>.|TRBV18|TRBJ2-3|.
TGTGCCAGCTCACCAGACCGACTCCAGCCGGATACGCAGTATTTT
CASSPDRLQPDTQYF
>.|TRBV6-5|TRBJ1-2|.
TGTGCCAGCAGCAGGGGTGGCTACACCTTC
CASSRGGYTF
>TRBD1|TRBV19|TRBJ1-5|.
TGTGCCAGTAGTATCCGGTCAGGGGGTGATCAGCCCCAGCATTTT
CASSIRSGGDQPQHF
>.|TRBV12-3/TRBV12-4|TRBJ2-2|.
TGTGCCAGCAGTTGGAACACCGGGGAGCTGTTTTTT
CASSWNTGELFF
>.|TRBV11-2|TRBJ2-2|.
TGTGCCAGCAGCACACCGCGGGATCGTTTTGACACCGGGGAGCTGTTTTTT
CASSTPRDRFDTGELFF
>.|TRBV30|TRBJ1-2|.
TGTGCCTGGAGTGTACGGGACCGGGCTAACTATGGCTACACCTTC
CAWSVRDRANYGYTF
>.|TRBV7-7|TRBJ1-3|.
TGTGCCAGCAGCCCGGACACTGGAAACACCATATATTTT
CASSPDTGNTIYF
>.|TRBV18|TRBJ1-1|.
TGTGCCAGCTCACCAAAATTCGACACTGAAGCTTTCTTT
CASSPKFDTEAFF
>.|TRBV10-3|TRBJ1-2|.
TGTGCCATCAGCAGGGGAGAGGGCTACACCTTC
CAISRGEGYTF
>TRBD1|TRBV5-1|TRBJ2-5|.
TGCGCCAGCAGCTTTCTCGGACAGGGGGCCTGGGAGACCCAGTACTTC
CASSFLGQGAWETQYF
>.|TRBV12-3/TRBV12-4|TRBJ1-2|.
TGTGCCAGCACTTCCGGAACGTATGGCTACACCTTC
CASTSGTYGYTF
>.|TRBV7-9|TRBJ2-7|.
TGTGCCAGCAGCCCTCCTAGGGTTCTCGAGCAGTACTTC
CASSPPRVLEQYF